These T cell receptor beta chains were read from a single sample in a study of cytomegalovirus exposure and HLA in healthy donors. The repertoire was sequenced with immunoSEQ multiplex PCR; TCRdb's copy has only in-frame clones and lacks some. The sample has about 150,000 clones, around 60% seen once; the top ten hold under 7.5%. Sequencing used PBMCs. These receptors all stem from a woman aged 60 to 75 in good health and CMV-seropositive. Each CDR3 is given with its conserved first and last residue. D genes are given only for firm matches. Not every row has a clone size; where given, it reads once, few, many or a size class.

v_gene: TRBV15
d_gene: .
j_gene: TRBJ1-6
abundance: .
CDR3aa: CATSREGGANSPLHF
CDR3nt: TGTGCCACCAGCAGAGAAGGTGGGGCTAATTCACCCCTCCACTTT

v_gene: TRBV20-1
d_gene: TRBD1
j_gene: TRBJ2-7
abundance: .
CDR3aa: CSVGQSYEQYF
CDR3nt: TGCAGTGTGGGACAGTCCTACGAGCAGTACTTC

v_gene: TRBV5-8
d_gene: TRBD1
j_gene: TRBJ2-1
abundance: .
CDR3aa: CASSLGDRAYNEQFF
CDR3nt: TGTGCCAGCAGCTTGGGGGACAGAGCTTACAATGAGCAGTTCTTC

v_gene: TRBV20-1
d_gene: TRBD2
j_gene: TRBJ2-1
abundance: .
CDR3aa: CSANPGGEQFF
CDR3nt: TGCAGTGCTAACCCGGGAGGGGAGCAGTTCTTC

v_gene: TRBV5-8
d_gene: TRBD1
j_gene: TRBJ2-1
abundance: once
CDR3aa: CASSLGQGETEQFF
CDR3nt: TGTGCCAGCAGCTTGGGGCAGGGGGAGACTGAGCAGTTCTTC

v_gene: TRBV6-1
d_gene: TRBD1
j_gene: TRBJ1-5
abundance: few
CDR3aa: CASSDLGQVSQPQHF
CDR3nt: TGTGCCAGCAGTGACCTCGGACAGGTTAGTCAGCCCCAGCATTTT

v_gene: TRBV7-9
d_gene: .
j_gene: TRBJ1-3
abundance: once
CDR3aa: CASSPPPGRGTGNTIYF
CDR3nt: TGTGCCAGCAGCCCGCCCCCCGGGAGGGGTACTGGAAACACCATATATTTT

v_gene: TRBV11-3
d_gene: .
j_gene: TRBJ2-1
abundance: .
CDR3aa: CASSLAAGMYNEQFF
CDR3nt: TGTGCCAGCAGCTTAGCCGCGGGGATGTACAATGAGCAGTTCTTC

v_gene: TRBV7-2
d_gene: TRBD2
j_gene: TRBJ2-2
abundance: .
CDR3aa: CASSRSGTSAYTGELFF
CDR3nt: TGTGCCAGCAGTCGTTCCGGGACTAGCGCTTACACCGGGGAGCTGTTTTTT

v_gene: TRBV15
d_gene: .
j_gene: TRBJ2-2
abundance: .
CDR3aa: CATSRRLQGTGKLFF
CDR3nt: TGTGCCACCAGCAGACGATTACAGGGAACCGGGAAGCTGTTTTTT

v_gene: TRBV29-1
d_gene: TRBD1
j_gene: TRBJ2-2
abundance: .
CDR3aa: CSVEGIGGLNTGELFF
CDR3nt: TGCAGCGTTGAGGGTATAGGGGGCCTTAACACCGGGGAGCTGTTTTTT

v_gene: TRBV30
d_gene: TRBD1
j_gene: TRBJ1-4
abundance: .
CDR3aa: CAWSVGTGTTNEKLFF
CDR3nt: TGTGCCTGGAGTGTGGGGACAGGGACAACTAATGAAAAACTGTTTTTT

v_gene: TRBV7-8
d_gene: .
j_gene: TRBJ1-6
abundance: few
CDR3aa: CASSLELGGSPLHF
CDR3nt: TGTGCCAGCAGCTTAGAACTGGGAGGGTCACCCCTCCACTTT

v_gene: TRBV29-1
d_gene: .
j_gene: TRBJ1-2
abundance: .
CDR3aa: CSVASGMAAAYTF
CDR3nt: TGCAGCGTTGCGTCGGGGATGGCGGCGGCCTACACCTTC

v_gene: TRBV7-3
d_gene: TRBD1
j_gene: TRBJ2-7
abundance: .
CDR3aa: CASSPTGESYEQYF
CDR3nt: TGTGCCAGCAGCCCTACAGGGGAGTCCTACGAGCAGTACTTC

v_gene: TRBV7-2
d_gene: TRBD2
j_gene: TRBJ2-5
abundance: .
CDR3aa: CASSLEGRGLAGQETQYF
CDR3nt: TGTGCCAGCAGCTTAGAGGGGCGCGGACTAGCGGGGCAAGAGACCCAGTACTTC

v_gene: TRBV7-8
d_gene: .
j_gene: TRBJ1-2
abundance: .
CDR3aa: CASSSRGGGSQWRVEYGYTF
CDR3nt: TGTGCCAGCAGCTCTCGTGGGGGAGGCTCTCAATGGCGGGTTGAGTATGGCTACACCTTC

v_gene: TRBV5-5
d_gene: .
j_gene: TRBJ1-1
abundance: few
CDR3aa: CASRVGGTASLTAFF
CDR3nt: TGTGCCAGCAGGGTTGGCGGGACCGCATCCCTGACAGCTTTCTTT

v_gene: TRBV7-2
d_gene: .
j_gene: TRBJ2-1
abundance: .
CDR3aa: CASTGYNEQFF
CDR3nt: TGTGCCAGCACGGGGTACAATGAGCAGTTCTTC

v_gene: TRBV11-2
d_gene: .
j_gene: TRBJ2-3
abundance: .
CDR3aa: CASKRFSTSTDTQYF
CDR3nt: TGTGCCAGCAAGAGGTTTTCCACTAGCACAGATACGCAGTATTTT

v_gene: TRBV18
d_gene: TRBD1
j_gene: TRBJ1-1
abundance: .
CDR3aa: CASSSGAGGVYTEAFF
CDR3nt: TGTGCCAGCTCTTCAGGGGCAGGGGGAGTATACACTGAAGCTTTCTTT

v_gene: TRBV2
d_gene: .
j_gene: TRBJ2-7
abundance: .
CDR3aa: CASSEWGPGDEQYF
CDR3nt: TGTGCCAGCAGTGAATGGGGTCCGGGGGACGAGCAGTACTTC

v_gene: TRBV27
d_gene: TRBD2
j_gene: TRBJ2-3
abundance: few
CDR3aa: CASSSRTSGSKDTQYF
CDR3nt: TGTGCCAGCAGTTCCCGGACTAGCGGGAGTAAAGATACGCAGTATTTT

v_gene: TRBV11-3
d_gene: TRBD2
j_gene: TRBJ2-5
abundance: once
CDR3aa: CASSLGLAGNQETQYF
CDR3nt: TGTGCCAGCAGCTTAGGGCTAGCGGGAAATCAAGAGACCCAGTACTTC

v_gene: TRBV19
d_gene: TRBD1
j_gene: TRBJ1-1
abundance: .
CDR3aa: CASSIDHRDSEAFF
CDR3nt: TGTGCCAGTAGTATAGATCATCGGGACAGTGAAGCTTTCTTT

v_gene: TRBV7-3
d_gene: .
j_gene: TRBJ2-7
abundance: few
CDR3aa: CASSLIARGEQYF
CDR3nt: TGTGCCAGCAGCTTAATAGCGCGGGGCGAGCAGTACTTC

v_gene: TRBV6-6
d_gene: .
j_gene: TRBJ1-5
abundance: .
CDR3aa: CASSRDSGGPQHF
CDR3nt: TGTGCCAGCAGCAGGGACTCCGGGGGGCCCCAGCATTTT

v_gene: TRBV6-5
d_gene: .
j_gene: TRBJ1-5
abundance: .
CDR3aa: CASGRAGNSNQPQHF
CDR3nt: TGTGCCAGCGGAAGGGCAGGGAATAGCAATCAGCCCCAGCATTTT

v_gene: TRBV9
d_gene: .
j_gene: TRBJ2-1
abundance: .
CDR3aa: CASSVAPGSYNEQFF
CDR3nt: TGTGCCAGCAGCGTAGCTCCGGGATCCTACAATGAGCAGTTCTTC

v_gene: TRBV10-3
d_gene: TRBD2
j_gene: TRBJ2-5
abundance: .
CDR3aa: CAIRLGLAGDGGTQYF
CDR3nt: TGTGCCATCAGACTCGGACTAGCGGGAGACGGAGGGACCCAGTACTTC

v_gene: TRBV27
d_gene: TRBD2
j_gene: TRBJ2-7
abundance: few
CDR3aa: CASSFLMGTSGDSYEQYF
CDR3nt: TGTGCCAGCAGTTTCCTCATGGGGACTAGCGGGGACTCCTACGAGCAGTACTTC

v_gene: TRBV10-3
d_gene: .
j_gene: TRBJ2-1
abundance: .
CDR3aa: CAIRPKGDLYNEQFF
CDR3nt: TGTGCCATCAGACCCAAGGGGGACCTCTACAATGAGCAGTTCTTC

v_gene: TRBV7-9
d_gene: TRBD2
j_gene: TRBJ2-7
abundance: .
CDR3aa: CASSSTSGIGYEQYF
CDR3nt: TGTGCCAGCAGCTCTACTAGCGGGATCGGCTACGAGCAGTACTTC

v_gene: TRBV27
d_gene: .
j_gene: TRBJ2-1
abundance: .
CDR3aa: CASSEISSYNEQFF
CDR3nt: TGTGCCAGCAGTGAGATAAGCTCCTACAATGAGCAGTTCTTC

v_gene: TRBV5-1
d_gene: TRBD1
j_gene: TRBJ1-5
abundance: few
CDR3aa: CASSSGTGGSNQPQHF
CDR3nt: TGCGCCAGCAGCTCGGGGACAGGGGGAAGCAATCAGCCCCAGCATTTT

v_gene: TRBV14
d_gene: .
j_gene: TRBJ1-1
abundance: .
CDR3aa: CASSQDLGRLNTEAFF
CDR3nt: TGTGCCAGCAGCCAAGATCTTGGCAGATTGAACACTGAAGCTTTCTTT

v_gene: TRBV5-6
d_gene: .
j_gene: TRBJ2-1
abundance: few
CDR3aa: CASSLSLGDEQFF
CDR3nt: TGTGCCAGCAGCTTGTCTTTGGGAGATGAGCAGTTCTTC

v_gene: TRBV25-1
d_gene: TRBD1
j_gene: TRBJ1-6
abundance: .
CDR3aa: CASGQGAHSPLHF
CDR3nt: TGTGCCAGTGGACAGGGGGCTCATTCACCCCTCCACTTT

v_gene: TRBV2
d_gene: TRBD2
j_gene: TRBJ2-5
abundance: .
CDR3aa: CASSEALAGTQETQYF
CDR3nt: TGTGCCAGCAGTGAAGCCCTAGCGGGTACACAAGAGACCCAGTACTTC

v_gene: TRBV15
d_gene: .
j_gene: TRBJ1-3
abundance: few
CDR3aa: CATGDSLSGNTIYF
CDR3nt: TGTGCCACCGGAGACAGCCTCTCTGGAAACACCATATATTTT

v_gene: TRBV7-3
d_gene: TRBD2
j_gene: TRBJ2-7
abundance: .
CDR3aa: CASSPTSFSGRAVDEQYF
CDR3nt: TGTGCCAGCAGCCCCACGTCCTTTAGCGGGAGGGCCGTCGACGAGCAGTACTTC

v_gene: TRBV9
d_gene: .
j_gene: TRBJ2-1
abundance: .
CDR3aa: CASAVGGGAGYNEQFF
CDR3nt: TGTGCCAGCGCCGTAGGGGGGGGAGCGGGGTACAATGAGCAGTTCTTC

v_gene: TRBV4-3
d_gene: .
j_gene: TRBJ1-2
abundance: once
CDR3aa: CASSQEGNRDPYGYTF
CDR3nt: TGCGCCAGCAGCCAAGAGGGTAACAGGGATCCCTATGGCTACACCTTC

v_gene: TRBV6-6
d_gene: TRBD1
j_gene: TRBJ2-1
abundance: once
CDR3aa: CASRDRGGYNEQFF
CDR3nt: TGTGCCAGCCGGGACAGGGGGGGGTACAATGAGCAGTTCTTC

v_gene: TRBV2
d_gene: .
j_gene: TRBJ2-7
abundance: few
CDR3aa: CASSDSGVEYF
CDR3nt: TGTGCCAGCAGTGACTCAGGGGTGGAGTACTTC

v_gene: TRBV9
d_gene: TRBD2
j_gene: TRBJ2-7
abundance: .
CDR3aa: CASSTSGRSDEQYF
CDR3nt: TGTGCCAGCAGCACCAGCGGGAGGAGCGACGAGCAGTACTTC

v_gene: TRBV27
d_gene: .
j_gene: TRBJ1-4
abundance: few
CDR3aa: CASSLRGIGLSFLETNEKLFF
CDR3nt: TGTGCCAGCAGTTTACGGGGGATCGGACTCAGCTTTCTCGAAACTAATGAAAAACTGTTTTTT

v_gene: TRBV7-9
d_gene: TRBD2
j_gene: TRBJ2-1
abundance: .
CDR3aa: CASTPLKAGGYSYNEQFF
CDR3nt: TGTGCCAGCACTCCCCTAAAGGCGGGAGGTTACTCCTACAATGAGCAGTTCTTC

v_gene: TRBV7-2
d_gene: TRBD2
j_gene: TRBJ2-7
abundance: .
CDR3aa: CASSFPTSGSEDEQYF
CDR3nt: TGTGCCAGCAGCTTCCCGACTAGCGGGAGCGAGGACGAGCAGTACTTC

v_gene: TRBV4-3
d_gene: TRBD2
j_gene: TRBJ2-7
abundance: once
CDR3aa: CASSPLTSGSREQYF
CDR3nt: TGCGCCAGCAGCCCCCTGACTAGCGGGAGTCGCGAGCAGTACTTC

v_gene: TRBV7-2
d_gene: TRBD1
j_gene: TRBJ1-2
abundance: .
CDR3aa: CASTSGQGAGGYTF
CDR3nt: TGTGCCAGCACCTCCGGACAGGGGGCAGGGGGCTACACCTTC

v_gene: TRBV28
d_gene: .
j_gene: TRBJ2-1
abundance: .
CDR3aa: CASSSRGPSYNEQFF
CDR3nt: TGTGCCAGCAGCTCTAGAGGCCCTTCCTACAATGAGCAGTTCTTC

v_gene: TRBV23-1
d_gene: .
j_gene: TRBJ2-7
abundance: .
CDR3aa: CASSQSSFYSYEQYF
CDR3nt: TGCGCCAGCAGTCAATCGTCGTTCTACTCCTACGAGCAGTACTTC